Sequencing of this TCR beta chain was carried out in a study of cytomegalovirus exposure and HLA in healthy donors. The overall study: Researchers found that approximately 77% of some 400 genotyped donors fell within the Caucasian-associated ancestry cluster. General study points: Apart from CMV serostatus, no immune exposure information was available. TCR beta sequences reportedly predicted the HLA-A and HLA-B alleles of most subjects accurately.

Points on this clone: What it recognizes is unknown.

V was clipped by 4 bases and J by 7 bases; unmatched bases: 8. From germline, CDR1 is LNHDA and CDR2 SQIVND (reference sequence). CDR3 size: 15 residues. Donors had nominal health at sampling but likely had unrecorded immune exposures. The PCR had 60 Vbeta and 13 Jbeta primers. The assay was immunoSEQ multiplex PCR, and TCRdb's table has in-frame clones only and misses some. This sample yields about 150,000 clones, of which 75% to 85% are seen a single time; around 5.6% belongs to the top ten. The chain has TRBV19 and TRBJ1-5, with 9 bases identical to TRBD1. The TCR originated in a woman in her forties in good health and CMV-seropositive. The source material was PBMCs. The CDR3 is CASSRGYRGQQPQHF. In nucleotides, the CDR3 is TGTGCCAGTAGTAGGGGATACAGGGGGCAACAGCCCCAGCATTTT. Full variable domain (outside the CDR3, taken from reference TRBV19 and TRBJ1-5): DGGITQSPKYLFRKEGQNVTLSCEQNLNHDAMYWYRQDPGQGLRLIYYSQIVNDFQKGDIAEGYSVSREKKESFPLTVTSAQKNPTAFYLCASSRGYRGQQPQHFGDGTRLSIL.